Following are 31 T cell receptor beta chains from one sample sequenced in a study of cytomegalovirus exposure and HLA in healthy donors. Amplification used 60 Vbeta primers and 13 Jbeta primers. Profiled with immunoSEQ multiplex PCR; TCRdb holds only in-frame clones, not every one. Among about 130,000 clones, roughly 70% were seen once, and the ten largest hold over 2.5%. Sample: PBMCs. The source of these receptors is a man in his forties in good health and CMV-seronegative.

The V call is TRBV6-1, the J call TRBJ1-3, with unresolved D. V was shortened by 4 bases and J by 3 bases, with 16 bases between the two germline ends. Germline V gene sequence: CDR1 MNHNS, CDR2 SASEGT. The CDR3 runs 16 residues. The CDR3 loop reads CASSGNPGNIGNTIYF. CDR3 DNA sequence: TGTGCCAGCAGTGGAAACCCCGGGAACATTGGAAACACCATATATTTT.

V usage is TRBV5-5 and J usage is TRBJ2-7; 7 bases agree with TRBD2. The CDR3 extends over 15 amino acids. Germline-derived CDR1 and CDR2 are SGHKS and YYEKEE (reference sequence). With V trimmed by 4 bases and J by 5 bases, 12 bases remained unmatched. The CDR3 DNA sequence: TGTGCCAGCAGCCTAACGGCGGGAGATTACCACGAGCAGTACTTC. As protein: CASSLTAGDYHEQYF.

The chain links TRBV7-9 to TRBJ2-7; D is undetermined. Germline values: CDR1 SEHNR, CDR2 FQNEAQ (reference sequence). The length of the CDR3 is 15 residues. The ends were cut back, 3 bases at V and 9 bases at J, with 21 bases in the middle. In nucleotides, the CDR3 is TGTGCCAGCAGCTTGCCAACTGTACTTGGGTCGGGGCAGTACTTC. Its translation is CASSLPTVLGSGQYF.

The chain links TRBV6-6 to TRBJ1-1; D is possibly TRBD1 (5 bases). CDR3 length: 14 amino acids. Trimming took 2 bases from V and 4 from J, leaving 11 bases between them. The germline V gene has CDR1 MNHNY and CDR2 SVGAGI (reference sequence). Here the CDR3 DNA reads TGTGCCAGCAGTTACCTACGGACACCCACTGAAGCTTTCTTT. Translation: CASSYLRTPTEAFF.

The chain has TRBV9 and TRBJ1-5, with 8 bases that match TRBD1. CDR1 is SGDLS and CDR2 is YYNGEE in the germline V gene. CDR3 length equals 16 residues. V shed 5 bases, J shed 7 bases, and the junction held 14 bases outside the gene matches. DNA for the CDR3: TGTGCCAGCAGTCAAGGGGCCCCGACAGGGGAACAGCCCCAGCATTTT. Protein product: CASSQGAPTGEQPQHF. Using reference TRBV9 and TRBJ1-5 for the parts outside the CDR3, the full variable domain is DSGVTQTPKHLITATGQRVTLRCSPRSGDLSVYWYQQSLDQGLQFLIQYYNGEERAKGNILERFSAQQFPDLHSELNLSSLELGDSALYFCASSQGAPTGEQPQHFGDGTRLSIL.

The chain joins TRBV5-6 to TRBJ2-3, with 9 bases identical to TRBD1. Germline CDR1 is SGHDT and CDR2 is YYEEEE. This CDR3 spans 15 amino acids. Germline trimming cut 4 bases from V and 4 bases from J; bases unmatched to any gene: 7. The CDR3 here is CASSTRTGVADTQYF. The CDR3, as DNA: TGTGCCAGCAGCACCCGGACAGGGGTCGCAGATACGCAGTATTTT.

V is TRBV10-1 and J is TRBJ2-2, with a tentative D call TRBD2 (5 bases). The germline gives CDR1 WNHNN, CDR2 SYGVQD (reference sequence). This CDR3 is built from 17 residues. The V end was cut by 9 bases, the J end by 0 bases, with 20 bases between. CDR3 region: CARLLTIYSPNTGELFF. In DNA form, the CDR3 reads TGCGCCAGATTACTGACTATTTATAGCCCGAACACCGGGGAGCTGTTTTTT.

The chain recombines TRBV10-1 with TRBJ1-5, with D possibly being TRBD1 (5 bases). Germline V lookup: CDR1 WNHNN, CDR2 SYGVQD (reference sequence). The CDR3 extends over 15 amino acids. The ends were cut back, 4 bases at V and 6 bases at J, with 16 bases in the middle. The CDR3 DNA is TGCGCCAGCAGTGCCTTCTTATCAAGGGGTCAGCCCCAGCATTTT. This sequence encodes CASSAFLSRGQPQHF.

The chain combines TRBV9 with TRBJ2-7; 8 bases are a match to TRBD1. Germline CDR1 is SGDLS and CDR2 is YYNGEE. Germline trimming cut 4 bases from V and 0 bases from J; bases unmatched to any gene: 9. The CDR3 length is 16 residues. This CDR3 is CASSTATGTGSYEQYF. CDR3 nucleotide sequence: TGTGCCAGCAGCACGGCTACCGGGACAGGCTCCTACGAGCAGTACTTC.

The chain's CDR3 is CASSLLEGGETQYF. CDR3 coding DNA: TGTGCCAGCAGCTTGCTGGAGGGAGGGGAGACCCAGTACTTC. The chain has TRBV5-6 and TRBJ2-5, with 7 positions matching TRBD2. The germline V gene has CDR1 SGHDT and CDR2 YYEEEE. Trimming cost V 1 base and J 5 bases; bases outside gene matches: 5. There are 14 residues in the CDR3.

This chain links TRBV14 with TRBJ2-5, with a tentative D call TRBD2 (5 bases). Trimming pared 5 bases from V and 4 bases from J, leaving 17 bases between. Germline V lookup: CDR1 SGHDN, CDR2 FVKESK. This CDR3 region has 15 residues. CDR3 in amino acids: CASSNGLSWGETQYF. The CDR3 region has the DNA TGTGCCAGCAGCAACGGACTCTCGTGGGGAGAGACCCAGTACTTC.

V usage is TRBV6-5 and J usage is TRBJ2-1, with 9 nucleotides matching TRBD2. The CDR3 length is 16 residues. The V segment lost 4 bases and the J segment 4 bases; nucleotides outside the gene matches: 8. Germline CDR1 is MNHEY and CDR2 is SVGAGI. The CDR3 DNA reads TGTGCCAGCAGTTTGGGTAGCGGGGGCCAGTACAATGAGCAGTTCTTC. The encoded protein is CASSLGSGGQYNEQFF.

This chain links TRBV7-8 with TRBJ2-5; 9 bases fit TRBD1. J was trimmed by 4 bases and V by 4 bases; bases with no gene match: 10. The CDR3 consists of 16 residues. The germline CDR1 and CDR2 sequences are SGHVS and FQNEAQ. The CDR3, as DNA: TGTGCCAGCAGCTCGACCGGGACAGGGAGTCGAGAGACCCAGTACTTC. Protein sequence: CASSSTGTGSRETQYF.

The rearrangement links TRBV13 to TRBJ1-1; D unresolved. With 8 bases removed from V and 0 bases from J, the gap between germline ends came to 28 bases. CDR3 length: 19 residues. Germline V lookup: CDR1 PRHDT, CDR2 FYEKMQ (reference sequence). CDR3 in DNA: TGTGCCAGCGCCTTCGTGGGCGTATGGGGAGATCAAATGAACACTGAAGCTTTCTTT. Its protein is CASAFVGVWGDQMNTEAFF.

The chain combines TRBV30 with TRBJ2-1; 7 bases align to TRBD2. CDR1 and CDR2 from the germline V gene are GTSNPN and SVGIG (reference sequence). This CDR3 is 13 amino acids long. V was pared by 1 base and J by 7 bases, with 4 bases of the junction left unmatched. The CDR3 loop is CAWSGTSANEQFF. CDR3 DNA sequence: TGTGCCTGGAGTGGGACTAGTGCAAATGAGCAGTTCTTC.

The rearrangement links TRBV29-1 to TRBJ1-1, with a possible D match to TRBD1 (6 bases). Germline lookup yields CDR1 SQVTM and CDR2 ANQGSEA. With 5 bases removed from V and 1 base from J, the gap between germline ends came to 17 bases. The CDR3 is made up of 15 amino acids. Written as DNA, the CDR3 is TGCAGCGTTCGAAAGGGGGACACTACGAACACTGAAGCTTTCTTT. This codes for CSVRKGDTTNTEAFF.

The chain carries TRBV18 and TRBJ2-5, with D hard to call. CDR3 length: 11 residues. Per germline, CDR1 KGHSH and CDR2 LQKENI. Between the trimmed V and J ends, which lost 6 bases and 1 base, there was a span of 3 bases. CDR3 sequence: CASSFQETQYF. The CDR3 bases are TGTGCCAGCTCCTTCCAAGAGACCCAGTACTTC.

The J gene is TRBJ2-7, the V gene TRBV2; D perhaps matches TRBD1 (5 bases). The CDR3 loop spans 15 amino acids. The germline CDR1 and CDR2 sequences are SNHLY and FYNNEI. The germline V and J ends were trimmed by 1 base and 3 bases, with 13 bases remaining between them. CDR3 in DNA: TGTGCCAGCAGTGAAGAGACAGCCGCTTTCTACGAGCAGTACTTC. This sequence encodes CASSEETAAFYEQYF.

The chain joins TRBV11-2 to TRBJ2-5; D gene ambiguous. This CDR3 comprises 12 residues. CDR1 SGHAT and CDR2 FQNNGV come from the germline V gene. Trimming cost V 0 bases and J 7 bases, with 6 bases left between them. CDR3 bases: TGTGCCAGCAGCTTAGATTTCGGGACCCAGTACTTC. It yields the protein CASSLDFGTQYF.

This chain links TRBV25-1 with TRBJ1-2; the D gene is possibly TRBD1 (5 bases). V was trimmed by 3 bases and J by 5 bases, leaving 13 bases between them. CDR3 length: 14 amino acids. CDR1 is MGHDK, CDR2 SYGVNS, per germline. The CDR3 here is CASSESGGRYGYTF. CDR3 DNA: TGTGCCAGCAGTGAGTCGGGGGGGAGGTATGGCTACACCTTC.

The genes are TRBV5-4 and TRBJ2-1; 15 bases map to TRBD2. Trimming took 3 bases from V and 9 from J; bases not matched to a gene: 7. The CDR3 is 16 amino acids. The germline gives CDR1 SGHNT, CDR2 YYREEE (reference sequence). The CDR3 here is CASSSRTSGGAGEQFF. CDR3 coding DNA: TGTGCCAGCAGCTCGCGGACTAGCGGGGGGGCGGGTGAGCAGTTCTTC.

The chain is built from TRBV10-3 and TRBJ1-1; 7 bases fit TRBD1. The germline CDR1 and CDR2 sequences are ENHRY and SYGVKD. Unmatched junction bases numbered 4, after V lost 2 bases and J lost 4 bases. The CDR3 is 14 residues long. The CDR3 spells CAISESRDSTEAFF. The CDR3, as DNA: TGTGCCATCAGTGAGAGCAGGGACAGCACTGAAGCTTTCTTT.

This sequence joins TRBV4-1 and TRBJ1-4; D gene unclear. Trimming left V 0 bases short and J 7 bases short, with 12 bases between. Germline values: CDR1 MGHRA, CDR2 YSYEKL. The CDR3 covers 15 residues. CDR3: CASSQDPGSGEKLFF. As DNA, the CDR3 is TGCGCCAGCAGCCAAGATCCCGGGTCCGGTGAAAAACTGTTTTTT.

This clone was seen only once. V usage is TRBV5-1 and J usage is TRBJ2-2, with TRBD1 matching 8 bases. The CDR3 consists of 15 residues. Germline CDR1 reads SGHRS; CDR2 reads YFSETQ. V lost 2 bases to trimming and J lost 7 bases; unmatched junction nucleotides: 7. The CDR3 DNA sequence: TGCGCCAGCAGCTTCAGCAGGGGGCTTAACGGGGAGCTGTTTTTT. Its protein is CASSFSRGLNGELFF.

A word on this clone: At one of its ends the junction is not consistent with the germline gene, which may arise from a read error. The chain joins TRBV6-5 to TRBJ2-7; D perhaps matches TRBD2 (5 bases). The germline V gene has CDR1 MNHEY and CDR2 SVGAGI. The CDR3 covers 12 residues. CDR3 in amino acids: CASSSGIYERYF. The CDR3 region has the DNA TGTGCCAGCAGTTCCGGGATCTACGAGCGGTACTTC.

The J gene is TRBJ2-6, the V gene TRBV29-1; the D gene is possibly TRBD2 (6 bases). V was clipped by 3 bases and J by 0 bases, with 18 bases between them. Germline values: CDR1 SQVTM, CDR2 ANQGSEA. The CDR3 has 18 amino acids. The DNA for the CDR3 is TGCAGCGTTGAGATCCCGGGACGGGAGAGCTCTGGGGCCAACGTCCTGACTTTC. This codes for CSVEIPGRESSGANVLTF.

The chain has TRBV5-4 and TRBJ2-5; maybe TRBD1 (6 bases). The CDR3 contains 15 residues. Germline V gene sequence: CDR1 SGHNT, CDR2 YYREEE (reference sequence). Deletions cut 0 bases from V and 1 base from J, with 10 bases between. CDR3: CASSLGGLVQETQYF. CDR3 coding DNA: TGTGCCAGCAGCTTGGGGGGGCTGGTCCAAGAGACCCAGTACTTC.

The V call is TRBV9, the J call TRBJ2-5; D might be TRBD2 (6 bases). CDR3 length: 15 amino acids. Germline values: CDR1 SGDLS, CDR2 YYNGEE. Trimming removed 0 bases from V and 3 bases from J, with 12 bases in between. The CDR3 loop reads CASSVGFGGEETQYF. In DNA, the CDR3 is TGTGCCAGCAGCGTAGGGTTCGGGGGAGAAGAGACCCAGTACTTC.

To note about this clone: The junction differs from germline at one of its ends, possibly a read error. The chain links TRBV19 to TRBJ1-5; D gene unclear. Germline-derived CDR1 and CDR2 are LNHDA and SQIVND (reference sequence). CDR3 length: 17 amino acids. CDR3 bases: TGTGCCAGTAGTCCCACCCTACGGCCGACTAGCCATCAGCCCCAGCATTTT. Its translation: CASSPTLRPTSHQPQHF.

The rearrangement links TRBV7-8 to TRBJ2-1, with 16 nucleotides matching TRBD2. Germline V gene data show CDR1 as SGHVS and CDR2 as FQNEAQ. The CDR3 loop spans 18 amino acids. The V segment lost 5 bases and the J segment 4 bases; nucleotides outside the gene matches: 8. CDR3 coding DNA: TGTGCCAGCAGCATCGGGACTAGCGGGAGGGTTCCGTACAATGAGCAGTTCTTC. Translating gives CASSIGTSGRVPYNEQFF.

This clone was observed a handful of times. This chain uses TRBV28 with TRBJ1-1; unclear D gene. CDR1 is MDHEN, CDR2 SYDVKM, per germline. This CDR3 has 15 amino acids. V was shortened by 4 bases and J by 11 bases, with 23 bases between the two germline ends. The CDR3 DNA reads TGTGCCAGCAGTTCCCCCGGCGCTCAGGTCGAAACGGCTTTCTTT. This sequence encodes CASSSPGAQVETAFF.